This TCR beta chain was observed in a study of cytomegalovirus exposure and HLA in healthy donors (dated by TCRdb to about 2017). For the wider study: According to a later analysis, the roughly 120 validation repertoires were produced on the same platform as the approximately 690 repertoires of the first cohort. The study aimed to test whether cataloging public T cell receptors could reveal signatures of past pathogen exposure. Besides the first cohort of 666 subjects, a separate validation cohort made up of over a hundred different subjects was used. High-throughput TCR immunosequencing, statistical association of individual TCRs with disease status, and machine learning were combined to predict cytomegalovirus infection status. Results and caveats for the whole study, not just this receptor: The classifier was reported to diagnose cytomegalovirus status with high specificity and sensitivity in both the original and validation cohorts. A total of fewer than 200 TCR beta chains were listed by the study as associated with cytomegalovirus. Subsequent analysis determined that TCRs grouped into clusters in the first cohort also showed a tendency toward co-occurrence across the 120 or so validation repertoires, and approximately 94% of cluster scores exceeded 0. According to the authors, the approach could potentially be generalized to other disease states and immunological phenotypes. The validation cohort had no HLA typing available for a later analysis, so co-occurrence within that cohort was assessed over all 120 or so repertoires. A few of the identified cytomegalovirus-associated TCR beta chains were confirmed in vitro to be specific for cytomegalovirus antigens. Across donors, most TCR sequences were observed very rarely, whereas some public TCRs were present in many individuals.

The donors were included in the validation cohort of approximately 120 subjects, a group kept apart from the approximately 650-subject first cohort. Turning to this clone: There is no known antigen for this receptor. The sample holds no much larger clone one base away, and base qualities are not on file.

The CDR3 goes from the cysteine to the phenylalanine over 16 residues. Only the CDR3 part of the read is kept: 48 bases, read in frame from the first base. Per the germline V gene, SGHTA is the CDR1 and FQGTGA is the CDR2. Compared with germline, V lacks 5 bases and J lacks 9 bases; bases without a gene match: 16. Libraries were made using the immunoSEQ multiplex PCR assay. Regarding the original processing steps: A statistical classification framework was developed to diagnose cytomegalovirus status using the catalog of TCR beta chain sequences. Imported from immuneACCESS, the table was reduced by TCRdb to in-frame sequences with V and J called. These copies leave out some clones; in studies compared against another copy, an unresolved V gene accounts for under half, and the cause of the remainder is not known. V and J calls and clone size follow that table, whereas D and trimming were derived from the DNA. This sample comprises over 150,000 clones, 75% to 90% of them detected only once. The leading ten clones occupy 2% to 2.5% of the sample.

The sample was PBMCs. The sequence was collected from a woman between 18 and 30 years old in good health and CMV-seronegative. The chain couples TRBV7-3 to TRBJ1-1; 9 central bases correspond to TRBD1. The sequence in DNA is TGTGCCAGCAGCGTATTGCCACCGGGACAGGGAGGACAAGCTTTCTTT. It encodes CASSVLPPGQGGQAFF.